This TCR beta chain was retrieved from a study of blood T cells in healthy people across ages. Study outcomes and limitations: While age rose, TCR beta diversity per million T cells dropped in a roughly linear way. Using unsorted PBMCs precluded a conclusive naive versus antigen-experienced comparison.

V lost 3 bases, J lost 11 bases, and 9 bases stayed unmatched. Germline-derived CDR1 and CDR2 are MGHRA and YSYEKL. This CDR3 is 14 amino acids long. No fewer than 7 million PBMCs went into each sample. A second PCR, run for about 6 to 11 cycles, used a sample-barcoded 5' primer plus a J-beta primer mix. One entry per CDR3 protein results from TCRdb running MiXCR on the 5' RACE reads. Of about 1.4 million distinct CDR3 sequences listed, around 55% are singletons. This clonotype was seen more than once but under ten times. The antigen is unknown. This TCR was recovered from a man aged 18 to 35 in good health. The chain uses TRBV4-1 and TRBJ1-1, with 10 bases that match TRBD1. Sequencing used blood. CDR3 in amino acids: CASSQTGGALSAFF. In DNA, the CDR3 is TGCGCCAGCAGCCAGACAGGGGGCGCGTTAAGTGCTTTCTTT.